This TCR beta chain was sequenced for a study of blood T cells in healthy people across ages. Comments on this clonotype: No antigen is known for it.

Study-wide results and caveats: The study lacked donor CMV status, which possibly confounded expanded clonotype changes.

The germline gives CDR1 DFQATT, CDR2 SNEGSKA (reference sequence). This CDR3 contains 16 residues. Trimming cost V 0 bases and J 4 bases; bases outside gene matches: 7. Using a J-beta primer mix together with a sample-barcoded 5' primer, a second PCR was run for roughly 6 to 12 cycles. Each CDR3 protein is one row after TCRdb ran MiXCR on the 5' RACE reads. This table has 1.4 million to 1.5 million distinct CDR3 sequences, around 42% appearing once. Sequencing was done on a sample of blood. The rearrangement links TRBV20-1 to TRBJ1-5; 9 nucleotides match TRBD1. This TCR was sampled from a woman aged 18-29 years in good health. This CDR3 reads CSARDSRQGVNQPQHF. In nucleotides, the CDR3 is TGCAGTGCTAGAGATAGTAGACAGGGGGTGAATCAGCCCCAGCATTTT.